The entry below gives a single T cell receptor (beta chain) sequence along with its context. Treatment here: randomized to nivolumab then ipilimumab (arm A) or the reverse (arm B). These data originate in a study of sequential checkpoint blockade in melanoma. Overall study context: Each arm's sequence ended with maintenance nivolumab.

V gave up 8 bases and J gave up 0 bases; unmatched junction bases: 2. The CDR3 totals 13 residues. Germline values: CDR1 MGHRA, CDR2 YSYEKL. Clones were sequenced by immunoSEQ multiplex PCR, and TCRdb holds only the in-frame ones, with some missing. Of about 14,000 clones in the sample, roughly three quarters were seen once. The input for sequencing was CD8+ T cells sorted from blood (inferred from file names), taken from a patient given nivolumab and ipilimumab in sequence. This chain uses TRBV4-1 with TRBJ2-7, with 9 bases fitting TRBD1. This TCR derives from a human patient with melanoma. Some clones in this sample may be carry-over from other donors' samples. This CDR3 reads CASRDRDSYEQYF. The CDR3 DNA reads TGCGCCAGCCGGGACAGGGACTCCTACGAGCAGTACTTC.